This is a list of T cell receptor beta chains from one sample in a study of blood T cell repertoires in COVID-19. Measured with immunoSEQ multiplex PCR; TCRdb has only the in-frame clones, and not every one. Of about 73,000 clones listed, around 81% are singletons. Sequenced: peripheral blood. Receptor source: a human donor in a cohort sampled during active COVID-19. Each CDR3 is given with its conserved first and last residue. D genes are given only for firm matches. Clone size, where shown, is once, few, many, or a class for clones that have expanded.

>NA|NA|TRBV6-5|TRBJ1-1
TGTGCCAGCAGTTTCGCCAGGCGTAACACTGAAGCTTTCTTT
CASSFARRNTEAFF
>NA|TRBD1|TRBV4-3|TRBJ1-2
TGCGCCAGCAGCCAATGGGGACAGGCTTCCTATGGCTACACCTTC
CASSQWGQASYGYTF
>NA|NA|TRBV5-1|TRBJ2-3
TGCGCCAGCAGTCCACAGGAATACACAGATACGCAGTATTTT
CASSPQEYTDTQYF
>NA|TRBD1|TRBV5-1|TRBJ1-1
TGCGCCAGCAGCTTGTTCGTTGGGACAGGGGGATCGAACACTGAAGCTTTCTTT
CASSLFVGTGGSNTEAFF
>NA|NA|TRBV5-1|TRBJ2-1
TGCGCCAGCAGCTTGTTGTCCAGAGGCTCCTACAATGAGCAGTTCTTC
CASSLLSRGSYNEQFF
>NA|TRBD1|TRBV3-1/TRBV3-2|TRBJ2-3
TGTGCCAGCAGCCTACAGGGGACCTCGGATACGCAGTATTTT
CASSLQGTSDTQYF
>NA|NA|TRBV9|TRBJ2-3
TGTGCCAGCAGCGTGGACAGCTCAGATACGCAGTATTTT
CASSVDSSDTQYF
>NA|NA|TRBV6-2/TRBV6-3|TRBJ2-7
TGTGCCAGCAGTTACGACCCACTTCAGGGATACAGTCCACGCTACGAGCAGTACTTC
CASSYDPLQGYSPRYEQYF
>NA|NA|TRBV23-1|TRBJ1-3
TGCGCCAGCGCCTCGTCGTACGGGGGCTCTGGAAACACCATATATTTT
CASASSYGGSGNTIYF
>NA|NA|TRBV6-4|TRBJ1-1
TGTGCCAGCAGATCTGGAGAGAACACTGAAGCTTTCTTT
CASRSGENTEAFF
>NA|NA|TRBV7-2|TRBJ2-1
TGTGCCAGCAGCTTAAACCAACTAGTTTCTGAGCAGTTCTTC
CASSLNQLVSEQFF
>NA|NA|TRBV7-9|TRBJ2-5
TGTGCCAGCAGCAACCCCTCCACCGGACAGGTGGGGGGGACCCAGTACTTC
CASSNPSTGQVGGTQYF
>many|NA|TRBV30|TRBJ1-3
TGTGCCCGGGGGAGGGGAGACTCTGGAAACACCATATATTTT
CARGRGDSGNTIYF
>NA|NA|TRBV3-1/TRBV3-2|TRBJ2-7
TGTGCCAGCAGCCAAGATCTGGGACACCCGCGGTACTTC
CASSQDLGHPRYF
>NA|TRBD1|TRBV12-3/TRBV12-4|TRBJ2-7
TGTGCCAGCAGTTGGACAGGGGGCGAGCAGTACTTC
CASSWTGGEQYF
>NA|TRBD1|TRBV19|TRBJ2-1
TGTGCCAGTAGTATAGTAGGGACAGGGTACAATGAGCAGTTCTTC
CASSIVGTGYNEQFF
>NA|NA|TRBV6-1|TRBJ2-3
TGTGCCAGCAGTGAAGGCGGGGAGACAGATACGCAGTATTTT
CASSEGGETDTQYF
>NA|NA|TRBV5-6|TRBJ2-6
TGTGCCAGCAGGCGGATAGAATTTGGGGCCAACGTCCTGACTTTC
CASRRIEFGANVLTF
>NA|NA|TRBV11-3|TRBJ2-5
TGTGCCAGCAGCTTCACAAGCCAAGAGACCCAGTACTTC
CASSFTSQETQYF
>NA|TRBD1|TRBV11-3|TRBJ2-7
TGTGCCAGCAGCCCAAGACAGGGCGCCTACGAGCAGTACTTC
CASSPRQGAYEQYF
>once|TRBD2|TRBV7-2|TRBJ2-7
TGTGCCAGCAGCCCAACGCCGGGACTAGCCTACGAGCAGTACTTC
CASSPTPGLAYEQYF
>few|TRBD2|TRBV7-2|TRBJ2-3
TGTGCCAGCAGCTTAGCGAGGTTAGCGGGGGGGCCCCCAGATACGCAGTATTTT
CASSLARLAGGPPDTQYF
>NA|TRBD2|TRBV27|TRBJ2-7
TGTGCCAGCAGCCTGGGTCTTAGCGGGGGATCGGACGAGCAGTACTTC
CASSLGLSGGSDEQYF
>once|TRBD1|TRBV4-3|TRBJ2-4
TGCGCCAGCAGCCAAGATCTAACAGGGGGAGACATTCAGTACTTC
CASSQDLTGGDIQYF
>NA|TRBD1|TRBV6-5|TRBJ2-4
TGTGCCAGCAACCTACAGGGGGCAGGGGGAAACATTCAGTACTTC
CASNLQGAGGNIQYF
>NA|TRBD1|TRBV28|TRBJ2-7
TGTGCCAGCAGTTTAGGGGGACAGGGTGGAGACGAGCAGTACTTC
CASSLGGQGGDEQYF
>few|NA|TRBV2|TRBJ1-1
TGTGCCAGCAGTGAAGTTCCTCGGGGTACTGAAGCTTTCTTT
CASSEVPRGTEAFF
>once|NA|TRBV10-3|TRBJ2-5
TGTGCCATCAGTGAGTCTGGGGGGCAAGAGACCCAGTACTTC
CAISESGGQETQYF
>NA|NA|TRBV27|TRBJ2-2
TGTGCCAGCAGTTTTAAGATGGGGCTCGCCGGGGAGCTGTTTTTT
CASSFKMGLAGELFF
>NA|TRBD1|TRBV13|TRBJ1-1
TGTGCCAGCAGCTCAGGGACAGGGCTGAGAGCTTTCTTT
CASSSGTGLRAFF
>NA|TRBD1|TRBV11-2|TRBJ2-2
TGTGCCAGCAGCTTGCAGGGGGCGGGTTCCGGGGAGCTGTTTTTT
CASSLQGAGSGELFF
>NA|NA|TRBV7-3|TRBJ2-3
TGTGCCAGCAGCTTAGACAACCTACGTGATACGCAGTATTTT
CASSLDNLRDTQYF
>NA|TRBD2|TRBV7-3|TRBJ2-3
TGTGCCAGCGCCGCTGAGGCTAGCGGACTAGATACGCAGTATTTT
CASAAEASGLDTQYF
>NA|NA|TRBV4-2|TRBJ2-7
TGTGCCAGCAGCCCGGGACTTCACTACGAGCAGTACTTC
CASSPGLHYEQYF
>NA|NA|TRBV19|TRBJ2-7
TGTGCCAGTAGTATCGCGGGCACATCCTACGAGCAGTACTTC
CASSIAGTSYEQYF
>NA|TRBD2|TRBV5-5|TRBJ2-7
TGTGCCAGCAGCCTAACTAGCGGGGGGGCGTCCTACGAGCAGTACTTC
CASSLTSGGASYEQYF
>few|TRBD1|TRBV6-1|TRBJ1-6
TGTGCCAGCAGTGAAATGCCGCAGGACAGGGGGCGGAATTCACCCCTCCACTTT
CASSEMPQDRGRNSPLHF
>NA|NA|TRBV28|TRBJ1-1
TGTGCCAGCAGTTTACAGAACACTGAAGCTTTCTTT
CASSLQNTEAFF
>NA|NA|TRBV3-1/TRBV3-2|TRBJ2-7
TGTGCCAGCAGCCAGGTACAGGGCCACGAGCAGTACTTC
CASSQVQGHEQYF
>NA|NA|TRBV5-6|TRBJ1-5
TGTGCCAGCAGCGCGGGACCGAATAGCAATCAGCCCCAGCATTTT
CASSAGPNSNQPQHF
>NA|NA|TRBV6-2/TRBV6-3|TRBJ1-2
TGTGCCAGCAGTTCATCCGGGGGCTACACCTTC
CASSSSGGYTF
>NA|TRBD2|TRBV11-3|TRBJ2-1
TGTGCCAGCAGCTCGGGAGCGGGGGCCACCTACAATGAGCAGTTCTTC
CASSSGAGATYNEQFF
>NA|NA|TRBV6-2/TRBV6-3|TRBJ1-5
TGTGCCAGCAGTTACGTGGGGGGTCTCAATCAGCCCCAGCATTTT
CASSYVGGLNQPQHF
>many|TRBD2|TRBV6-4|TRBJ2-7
TGTGCCAGCATCTTGTGGGGGACTAGCGGGGGCCGTCTCTACGAGCAGTACTTC
CASILWGTSGGRLYEQYF
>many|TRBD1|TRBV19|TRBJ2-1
TGTGCCAGTAGTATATTGAGACAGGGCATCCATGAGCAGTTCTTC
CASSILRQGIHEQFF
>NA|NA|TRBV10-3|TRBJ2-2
TGTGCCATCAATGAGGGGCCCGGGGAGCTGTTTTTT
CAINEGPGELFF
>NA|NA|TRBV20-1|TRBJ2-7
TGCAGTGCTAGGTCAGGGGACGAGCAGTACTTC
CSARSGDEQYF
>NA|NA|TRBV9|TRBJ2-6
TGTGCCAGCAGCGTATCAGGATCCGGGGCCAACGTCCTGACTTTC
CASSVSGSGANVLTF
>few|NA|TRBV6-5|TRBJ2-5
TGTGCCAGCATGGACACTGGCCAAGAGACCCAGTACTTC
CASMDTGQETQYF
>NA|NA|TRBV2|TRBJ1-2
TGTGCCAGCACCCCCGGCTATGGCTACACCTTC
CASTPGYGYTF
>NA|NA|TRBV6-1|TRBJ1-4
TGTGCCAGCAGTGAACCCTTCCAGTCGGGTAGTGAAAAACTGTTTTTT
CASSEPFQSGSEKLFF
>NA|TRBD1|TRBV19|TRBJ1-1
TGTGCCAGTAGTATTGCGGGCAGGGGGGTAACTGAAGCTTTCTTT
CASSIAGRGVTEAFF
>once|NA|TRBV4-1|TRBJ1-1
TGCGCCAGCAGCAGCGCAGGGAAGGGGGGGCTGGCTGAAGCTTTCTTT
CASSSAGKGGLAEAFF
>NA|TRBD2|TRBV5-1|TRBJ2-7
TGCGCCAGCAGCTTGTGGGCCGGGGGGGACTCCTACGAGCAGTACTTC
CASSLWAGGDSYEQYF
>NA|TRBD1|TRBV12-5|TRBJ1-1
TGTGCTAGTGGTTTGGTAGACAGGGAGAACACTGAAGCTTTCTTT
CASGLVDRENTEAFF